These 31 T cell receptor beta chains were all obtained from the same sample, sequenced in a study of CD8 T cells in ankylosing spondylitis. Study results and caveats: It appeared that ankylosing spondylitis blood was characterized by a TCR beta motif of about eight highly homologous variants.

The antigens of these receptors remain unknown. Using its own MiXCR run on the 5' RACE reads, TCRdb lists one record per CDR3 protein. The data show about 220,000 distinct CDR3 sequences, 6% to 8% seen once. What was sequenced was blood, either unsorted or a sorted T cell fraction (not recorded which). These receptor sequences come from a male donor with ankylosing spondylitis.

The chain is built from TRBV20-1 and TRBJ2-7; no clear D. This CDR3 has 13 amino acids. The germline V gene has CDR1 DFQATT and CDR2 SNEGSKA (reference sequence). The V end was cut by 3 bases, the J end by 1 base, with 10 bases between. The CDR3 DNA reads TGCAGTGCTAGCCCGGATGTTTCCTACGAGCAGTACTTC. This gives the protein CSASPDVSYEQYF.

This clonotype has ten or more counts. V usage is TRBV29-1 and J usage is TRBJ1-2; 9 bases map to TRBD1. CDR3 length: 15 residues. J lost 0 bases, V lost 3 bases, and 5 bases had no gene match. The germline gives CDR1 SQVTM, CDR2 ANQGSEA. The CDR3 reads CSVDGGTGPNYGYTF. CDR3 nucleotides: TGCAGCGTTGACGGCGGGACAGGGCCTAACTATGGCTACACCTTC. The full variable domain, in which reference TRBV29-1 and TRBJ1-2 provide the parts outside the CDR3, is SAVISQKPSRDICQRGTSLTIQCQVDSQVTMMFWYRQQPGQSLTLIATANQGSEATYESGFVIDKFPISRPNLTFSTLTVSNMSPEDSSIYLCSVDGGTGPNYGYTFGSGTRLTVV.

This clonotype was detected only a few times. This chain connects TRBV6-2 or TRBV6-3 to TRBJ2-7, with 10 bases aligning to TRBD1. Germline assignment: CDR1 MNHEY and CDR2 SVGEGT. V lost 2 bases to trimming and J lost 2 bases; unmatched junction nucleotides: 3. There are 15 residues in the CDR3. The CDR3 DNA reads TGTGCCAGCAGTTACCCGGGACAGGGGCCCTACGAGCAGTACTTC. As protein: CASSYPGQGPYEQYF.

This clonotype was seen ten or more times. The chain is built from TRBV7-9 and TRBJ1-2; D perhaps matches TRBD1 (5 bases). The CDR3 sequence is 14 residues long. CDR1 is SEHNR, CDR2 FQNEAQ, per germline (reference sequence). Trimming left V 5 bases short and J 0 bases short, with 10 bases between. The CDR3 region has the DNA TGTGCCAGCAGCCGCAGGGACCCTAACTATGGCTACACCTTC. This sequence encodes CASSRRDPNYGYTF.

The chain's CDR3 is CASSSVAGGPYTQYF. For the CDR3, the DNA is TGTGCCAGCAGCTCCGTAGCGGGAGGGCCGTATACGCAGTATTTT. The V and J genes are TRBV7-9 and TRBJ2-3; 11 bases are a match to TRBD2. J gave up 7 bases and V 4 bases, and 7 bases lay outside the gene matches. The CDR3 totals 15 residues. Germline V gene data show CDR1 as SEHNR and CDR2 as FQNEAQ (reference sequence).

A few counts support this clonotype. This chain joins TRBV12-2 and TRBJ1-2; no DNA check was done on the table's D call, TRBD1. TRBV12-2 is an annotated pseudogene. The CDR3 contains 14 residues. The CDR3 protein is CASRLALTAYGYTF. CDR3 sequence (DNA): TGTGCAAGTCGCTTAGCCCTGACAGCCTATGGCTACACCTTC.

This clonotype showed up just a few times. This sequence joins TRBV7-9 and TRBJ2-5; 8 bases line up with TRBD2. V trimming: 8 bases; J trimming: 4 bases; junction bases outside the gene matches: 3. CDR3 size: 12 residues. Germline lookup yields CDR1 SEHNR and CDR2 FQNEAQ (reference sequence). CDR3 amino acids: CASRTSRETQYF. CDR3 DNA: TGTGCCAGCCGGACTAGCCGAGAGACCCAGTACTTC.

This clonotype has at least ten counts. V usage is TRBV3-1 and J usage is TRBJ2-1, with TRBD2 identical over 10 bases. CDR3 length: 12 amino acids. J gave up 15 bases and V 5 bases, and 7 bases lay outside the gene matches. The germline gives CDR1 LGHDT, CDR2 YNNKEL (reference sequence). CDR3 nucleotides: TGTGCCAGCAGCTCTCGGGCTAGCGGGAGGTTCTTC. Translating it yields CASSSRASGRFF.

This clonotype has more than one count but fewer than ten. The J gene is TRBJ2-3, the V gene TRBV2; D may be TRBD2 (5 bases). Per germline, CDR1 SNHLY and CDR2 FYNNEI. Trimming stripped 10 bases from V and 7 bases from J, with 15 bases between. The CDR3 covers 12 residues. CDR3 DNA sequence: TGTGCCAACGCCGGGATAAAAAATACGCAGTATTTT. The encoded protein is CANAGIKNTQYF.

This clonotype was counted ten times or more. The chain carries TRBV6-2 or TRBV6-3 and TRBJ2-1, with 10 bases matching TRBD2. Germline CDR1 MNHEY, CDR2 SVGEGT. The CDR3 consists of 16 residues. The ends lost 2 bases at V and 8 bases at J; junction bases unmatched: 9. The CDR3 region has the DNA TGTGCCAGCAGTTACGATCCTAGCGGGAGAGGGGATGAGCAGTTCTTC. Protein sequence: CASSYDPSGRGDEQFF.

This clonotype appeared once. This sequence joins TRBV4-1 and TRBJ2-2, with D hard to call. This CDR3 is built from 14 residues. V was trimmed by 3 bases and J by 3 bases, leaving 8 bases between them. The germline CDR1 and CDR2 sequences are MGHRA and YSYEKL. The CDR3 DNA reads TGCGCCAGCAGCCACCAAACATACACCGGGGAGCTGTTTTTT. This gives the protein CASSHQTYTGELFF.

The sample holds a few counts of this clonotype. The rearrangement joins TRBV5-1 to TRBJ2-6; 8 nucleotides align to TRBD1. Unmatched junction bases numbered 2, after V lost 3 bases and J lost 0 bases. Germline V gives CDR1 SGHRS, CDR2 YFSETQ. The CDR3 has 16 residues. CDR3 in amino acids: CASSWTGLSGANVLTF. CDR3 sequence (DNA): TGCGCCAGCAGCTGGACAGGGCTCTCTGGGGCCAACGTCCTGACTTTC. The variable domain in full, completed from reference TRBV5-1 and TRBJ2-6, reads KAGVTQTPRYLIKTRGQQVTLSCSPISGHRSVSWYQQTPGQGLQFLFEYFSETQRNKGNFPGRFSGRQFSNSRSEMNVSTLELGDSALYLCASSWTGLSGANVLTFGAGSRLTVL.

About this clonotype itself: Being one base from a much bigger clone, this may be a read error. The chain is built from TRBV4-3 and TRBJ2-1, with TRBD2 matching over 8 bases. Germline CDR1 reads LGHNA; CDR2 reads YSLEER. This CDR3 has 15 amino acids. CDR3 nucleotide sequence: TGCGCCAGCAGACAAGACCTAGCGGGTTACAATGAGCAGTTCTTC. It specifies CASRQDLAGYNEQFF.

In its sample, this clonotype was seen many times. This chain connects TRBV12-3 or TRBV12-4 to TRBJ1-2; 7 nucleotides match TRBD1. Trimming at V came to 3 bases and at J to 4 bases, leaving 5 bases not matched to a gene. This CDR3 contains 14 residues. CDR3 DNA: TGTGCCAGCAGTTTGGGGGACAGCATCTATGGCTACACCTTC. Encoded protein: CASSLGDSIYGYTF.

This clonotype appeared many times. The rearrangement links TRBV12-5 to TRBJ2-1; maybe TRBD2 (5 bases). Germline V gene sequence: CDR1 LGHNT, CDR2 FRNRAP. Trimming shortened V by 9 bases and J by 6 bases, and 18 bases separated the two germline ends. The CDR3 runs to 14 residues. CDR3 sequence reads: CASASLSYFNEQFF. DNA for the CDR3: TGTGCTAGCGCTAGCCTTTCTTACTTCAATGAGCAGTTCTTC.

This clonotype was observed a single time. This chain joins TRBV4-3 and TRBJ2-1; D is uncertain. The CDR3 has 16 residues. Trimming stripped 2 bases from V and 5 bases from J, with 16 bases between. CDR1 and CDR2 from the germline V gene are LGHNA and YSLEER. CDR3 residues: CASSQLKTSGHNEQFF. For the CDR3, the DNA is TGCGCCAGCAGCCAACTTAAAACGTCGGGTCACAATGAGCAGTTCTTC.

This clonotype was found many times. V is TRBV29-1 and J is TRBJ2-7, with 11 positions matching TRBD2. The V gene end was trimmed by 4 bases and the J gene end by 3 bases; junction bases not matched to a gene: 5. CDR1 and CDR2 from the germline V gene are SQVTM and ANQGSEA. This CDR3 has 14 amino acids. CDR3 sequence: CSVVLAGVGYEQYF. CDR3 in DNA: TGCAGCGTTGTACTAGCGGGAGTTGGCTACGAGCAGTACTTC.

This clonotype was observed at least ten times. The gene calls are TRBV7-6 and TRBJ2-5; perhaps TRBD2 as D (6 bases). Germline V gene sequence: CDR1 SGHVS, CDR2 FNYEAQ. The CDR3 has 16 residues. Trimming removed 3 bases at V and 2 bases at J, with 16 bases between. The CDR3 sequence is CASSLVLAEYQETQYF. The DNA for the CDR3 is TGTGCCAGCAGCTTGGTTTTAGCGGAATATCAAGAGACCCAGTACTTC.

The V gene is TRBV4-3, the J gene TRBJ1-2; TRBD1 aligns across 8 bases. V shed 4 bases, J shed 4 bases, and the junction held 11 bases outside the gene matches. The CDR3 covers 16 residues. Per germline, CDR1 LGHNA and CDR2 YSLEER. The CDR3, as DNA: TGCGCCAGCAGCCGAGCAGGACAGGGTGATGTCTATGGCTACACCTTC. Translation: CASSRAGQGDVYGYTF.

This clonotype was recorded at least ten times. V usage is TRBV5-1 and J usage is TRBJ1-1, with D hard to call. The CDR3 contains 11 residues. Deletions cut 0 bases from V and 7 bases from J, with 4 bases between. Germline V gene data show CDR1 as SGHRS and CDR2 as YFSETQ. DNA of the CDR3: TGCGCCAGCAGCTTGGCCGGTGAAGCTTTCTTT. Protein product: CASSLAGEAFF.

This clonotype was observed many times. This sequence joins TRBV18 and TRBJ2-7; TRBD1 is a possible D gene (6 bases). Between the trimmed V and J ends, which lost 3 bases and 1 base, there was a span of 16 bases. The CDR3 has 16 residues. Germline values: CDR1 KGHSH, CDR2 LQKENI. This chain's CDR3 is CASSPDRLFESYEQYF. The DNA for the CDR3 is TGTGCCAGCTCACCCGACAGGTTGTTTGAATCCTACGAGCAGTACTTC. Full variable domain (missing parts from reference TRBV18 and TRBJ2-7): NAGVMQNPRHLVRRRGQEARLRCSPMKGHSHVYWYRQLPEEGLKFMVYLQKENIIDESGMPKERFSAEFPKEGPSILRIQQVVRGDSAAYFCASSPDRLFESYEQYFGPGTRLTVT.

This clonotype was picked up many times. This chain connects TRBV19 to TRBJ2-2; D not resolved. This CDR3 is 14 amino acids long. Trimming removed 8 bases from V and 6 bases from J, with 16 bases in between. The V gene's germline CDR1 is LNHDA and CDR2 SQIVND (reference sequence). The CDR3 DNA sequence: TGTGCCAGTTTAAGGAGATATGAAGCCGGGGAGCTGTTTTTT. It encodes CASLRRYEAGELFF.

This clonotype was counted at least ten times. This chain joins TRBV9 and TRBJ2-7; tentative D call: TRBD1 (6 bases). V was trimmed by 4 bases and J by 3 bases, leaving 20 bases between them. The CDR3 is 16 amino acids. Germline CDR1 is SGDLS and CDR2 is YYNGEE. CDR3 in DNA: TGTGCCAGCAGCCCCCGAGAGGGTGGACAGATCTACGAGCAGTACTTC. This gives the protein CASSPREGGQIYEQYF.

This clonotype was counted ten times or more. This chain uses TRBV28 with TRBJ2-2; 10 positions agree with TRBD1. The J segment lost 6 bases and the V segment lost 5 bases, leaving 6 bases of the junction unmatched. The V gene's germline CDR1 is MDHEN and CDR2 SYDVKM. The CDR3 is 15 amino acids. The CDR3 reads CASSVTGGFAGELFF. For the CDR3, the DNA is TGTGCCAGCAGTGTGACAGGGGGCTTCGCCGGGGAGCTGTTTTTT.

This clonotype showed up many times. This sequence joins TRBV4-1 and TRBJ2-3; 8 nucleotides align to TRBD2. Germline CDR1 reads MGHRA; CDR2 reads YSYEKL. V was clipped by 0 bases and J by 8 bases; unmatched bases: 7. The CDR3 covers 15 residues. The chain's CDR3 is CASSQDRTSLGTQYF. The CDR3 region has the DNA TGCGCCAGCAGCCAAGATAGGACTAGCCTCGGTACGCAGTATTTT.

The sample holds a few counts of this clonotype. The chain employs TRBV29-1 and TRBJ2-1; 12 bases match TRBD2. Germline CDR1 and CDR2: SQVTM and ANQGSEA. V dropped 6 bases and J dropped 1; count of bases not matched to a gene: 7. The CDR3 sequence is 16 residues long. The CDR3 is CSVPGGTSGSYNEQFF. The CDR3 DNA follows: TGCAGCGTCCCAGGCGGGACTAGCGGGTCCTACAATGAGCAGTTCTTC.

The sample holds many counts of this clonotype. V usage is TRBV5-1 and J usage is TRBJ2-3, with TRBD1 as a possible D gene (7 bases). The germline V gene has CDR1 SGHRS and CDR2 YFSETQ. The CDR3 has 15 residues. The ends were cut back, 0 bases at V and 7 bases at J, with 15 bases in the middle. The CDR3: CASSLVQGEVNTQYF. DNA for the CDR3: TGCGCCAGCAGCTTGGTTCAGGGGGAGGTAAATACGCAGTATTTT. The whole variable domain, filled in from reference TRBV5-1 and TRBJ2-3, reads KAGVTQTPRYLIKTRGQQVTLSCSPISGHRSVSWYQQTPGQGLQFLFEYFSETQRNKGNFPGRFSGRQFSNSRSEMNVSTLELGDSALYLCASSLVQGEVNTQYFGPGTRLTVL.

This clonotype was counted ten times or more. J is TRBJ1-1 and V is TRBV19; a possible D gene is TRBD1 (6 bases). V lost 7 bases, J lost 0 bases, and 9 bases lay in between. The CDR3 runs to 13 residues. Germline V gene data show CDR1 as LNHDA and CDR2 as SQIVND (reference sequence). The CDR3 loop reads CASTEGVNTEAFF. The CDR3 bases are TGTGCCAGTACCGAGGGGGTGAACACTGAAGCTTTCTTT.

Turning to this clonotype: This may arise from a read error, as a much more abundant clone is one base away. The V call is TRBV20-1, the J call TRBJ2-7; TRBD2 matches 10 bases. Per germline, CDR1 DFQATT and CDR2 SNEGSKA (reference sequence). The CDR3 consists of 14 residues. The CDR3 here is CSTRGAGGVYEQYF. The CDR3 DNA follows: TGCAGTACTAGAGGAGCGGGAGGGGTCTACGAGCAGTACTTC.

Ten or more counts support this clonotype. V is TRBV15 and J is TRBJ2-7; D is perhaps TRBD2 (7 bases). This CDR3 has 15 residues. Germline lookup yields CDR1 LNHNV and CDR2 YYDKDF (reference sequence). V was trimmed by 0 bases and J by 5 bases, leaving 14 bases between them. CDR3 in DNA: TGTGCCACCAGCAGAGATATCGGGGGGCTCCACGAGCAGTACTTC. Its protein product is CATSRDIGGLHEQYF. The full variable domain, in which reference TRBV15 and TRBJ2-7 provide the parts outside the CDR3, is DAMVIQNPRYQVTQFGKPVTLSCSQTLNHNVMYWYQQKSSQAPKLLFHYYDKDFNNEADTPDNFQSRRPNTSFCFLDIRSPGLGDTAMYLCATSRDIGGLHEQYFGPGTRLTVT.

This clonotype was found many times. The chain couples TRBV29-1 to TRBJ1-1; D not certain. Germline V lookup: CDR1 SQVTM, CDR2 ANQGSEA. This CDR3 has 11 amino acids. Trimming left V 4 bases short and J 1 base short, with 4 bases between. This CDR3 is CSVVPNTEAFF. The CDR3 DNA reads as TGCAGCGTTGTCCCGAACACTGAAGCTTTCTTT. Full variable domain (missing parts from reference TRBV29-1 and TRBJ1-1): SAVISQKPSRDICQRGTSLTIQCQVDSQVTMMFWYRQQPGQSLTLIATANQGSEATYESGFVIDKFPISRPNLTFSTLTVSNMSPEDSSIYLCSVVPNTEAFFGQGTRLTVV.